The 31 T cell receptor beta chains in this list originate from one sample, sequenced in a study of OX40 agonist ivuxolimab in advanced cancers. Library preparation used the immunoSEQ multiplex PCR assay. The clones in this table, taken by TCRdb from immuneACCESS, are in-frame only. Not every clone is retained; where verified, under half of the shortfall comes from an unresolved V gene, and the cause of the rest is unknown. The sample table holds 73,000 or so clones, of which 80% to 95% were seen once. Clones ranked in the top ten supply 10% of the sample. The sample in question was CD4+ or CD8+ T cells sorted from blood, obtained in a trial of the OX40 agonist ivuxolimab. Receptors were obtained from an adult with an advanced solid tumor such as melanoma, head and neck, liver or kidney cancer.

The chain joins TRBV7-6 to TRBJ2-5; 14 bases are a match to TRBD2. The CDR3 totals 15 residues. The V gene end was trimmed by 6 bases and the J gene end by 4 bases; junction bases not matched to a gene: 4. Germline loops: CDR1 SGHVS, CDR2 FNYEAQ. In DNA, the CDR3 is TGTGCCAGCAGACGGGGACTAGCGGGGGCAGAGACCCAGTACTTC. Translated: CASRRGLAGAETQYF.

The V call is TRBV9, the J call TRBJ2-1; D possibly matches TRBD1 or TRBD2 (5 bases each). The CDR3 is 11 residues long. The germline CDR1 and CDR2 sequences are SGDLS and YYNGEE. Trimming shortened V by 6 bases and J by 13 bases, and 14 bases separated the two germline ends. The CDR3 coding sequence is TGTGCCAGCAAGGTAATCGGGACCCAGTTCTTC. Translation: CASKVIGTQFF.

This chain uses TRBV4-2 with TRBJ2-7; 7 bases agree with TRBD2. This CDR3 is 17 amino acids long. CDR1 and CDR2 from the germline V gene are LGHNA and YNFKEQ. The junction had 10 bases not matched to a gene; V was cut back by 2 bases and J by 0 bases. The CDR3 here is CASSQMGQRESSYEQYF. The CDR3 DNA sequence: TGTGCCAGCAGCCAAATGGGGCAGCGGGAAAGCTCCTACGAGCAGTACTTC.

This rearrangement joins TRBV4-1 to TRBJ1-1; a weak D match, TRBD1 (5 bases). The V gene's germline CDR1 is MGHRA and CDR2 YSYEKL. The CDR3 runs to 15 residues. V gave up 1 base and J gave up 1 base, with 10 bases separating them. CDR3 region: CASSQVRGGNTEAFF. In nucleotides, the CDR3 is TGCGCCAGCAGCCAAGTGAGGGGAGGGAACACTGAAGCTTTCTTT.

The gene calls are TRBV6-5 and TRBJ2-7; D is tentatively TRBD1 or TRBD2 (5 bases each). V gave up 6 bases and J gave up 0 bases, with 9 bases separating them. CDR1 and CDR2 from the germline V gene are MNHEY and SVGAGI. This CDR3 is 13 amino acids long. DNA for the CDR3: TGTGCCAGCAGCCACGGGGCCTCCTACGAGCAGTACTTC. Its translation is CASSHGASYEQYF.

The chain combines TRBV27 with TRBJ2-7; D is perhaps TRBD2 (7 bases). Germline V gene data show CDR1 as MNHEY and CDR2 as SMNVEV (reference sequence). CDR3 length equals 16 residues. V was clipped by 5 bases and J by 2 bases, with 19 bases between them. Here the CDR3 DNA reads TGTGCCAGCAGTCCTTCCTGGGGGGGGCAGACCTACGAGCAGTACTTC. Protein: CASSPSWGGQTYEQYF.

The genes are TRBV10-1 and TRBJ1-1, with 9 bases aligning to TRBD1. The length of the CDR3 is 14 residues. Germline-derived CDR1 and CDR2 are WNHNN and SYGVQD (reference sequence). The V gene end was trimmed by 5 bases and the J gene end by 5 bases; junction bases not matched to a gene: 6. The CDR3 nucleotides read TGCGCCAGCAGTCCCGGGACAGGGATAACTGAAGCTTTCTTT. Its protein product is CASSPGTGITEAFF.

The chain is built from TRBV19 and TRBJ1-2, with 7 bases lining up with TRBD1. CDR3 length equals 14 residues. The germline V gene encodes CDR1 LNHDA and CDR2 SQIVND (reference sequence). Losses at the gene ends were 5 bases for V and 2 bases for J; bases not matched to a gene: 5. In DNA form, the CDR3 reads TGTGCCAGTAGTCCACAGGGGTTCAACTATGGCTACACCTTC. It encodes CASSPQGFNYGYTF.

The V and J genes are TRBV19 and TRBJ2-7; D uncertain. This CDR3 has 15 amino acids. CDR1 LNHDA and CDR2 SQIVND come from the germline V gene (reference sequence). Trimming took 2 bases from V and 2 from J, leaving 13 bases between them. The CDR3 loop is CASSISSGIPYEQYF. CDR3 bases: TGTGCCAGTAGTATATCCAGTGGGATCCCCTACGAGCAGTACTTC.

V is TRBV27 and J is TRBJ1-1; 7 bases align to TRBD1. V shed 4 bases and J 2 bases; nucleotides not matched to a gene: 1. This CDR3 has 13 residues. Germline CDR1 and CDR2: MNHEY and SMNVEV (reference sequence). The CDR3 reads CASSWDSNTEAFF. DNA for the CDR3: TGTGCCAGCAGTTGGGACAGCAACACTGAAGCTTTCTTT.

The V gene is TRBV30, the J gene TRBJ1-1, with 8 bases matching TRBD1. This CDR3 region has 13 residues. Germline assignment: CDR1 GTSNPN and CDR2 SVGIG (reference sequence). Trimming removed 4 bases from V and 3 bases from J; junction bases left unmatched: 4. This CDR3 is CAWTTGGDTEAFF. The CDR3 DNA reads as TGTGCCTGGACCACAGGGGGGGACACTGAAGCTTTCTTT.

The rearrangement uses TRBV6-5 and TRBJ2-1; D is undetermined. V was trimmed by 0 bases and J by 3 bases, leaving 6 bases between them. CDR1 and CDR2 from the germline V gene are MNHEY and SVGAGI. The CDR3 length is 14 residues. CDR3 loop: CASSYSALYNEQFF. CDR3 coding DNA: TGTGCCAGCAGTTACTCGGCACTCTACAATGAGCAGTTCTTC.

This clone was counted only a few times. V and J are TRBV5-1 and TRBJ2-7; D is uncertain. Germline-derived CDR1 and CDR2 are SGHRS and YFSETQ. Trimming stripped 4 bases from V and 6 bases from J, with 20 bases between. The CDR3 sequence is 15 residues long. In DNA, the CDR3 is TGCGCCAGCAGCACTCTCCCAGAAGCACGAGGCGAGCAGTACTTC. As protein: CASSTLPEARGEQYF. Based on the CDR3 plus reference TRBV5-1 and TRBJ2-7, the full variable domain is KAGVTQTPRYLIKTRGQQVTLSCSPISGHRSVSWYQQTPGQGLQFLFEYFSETQRNKGNFPGRFSGRQFSNSRSEMNVSTLELGDSALYLCASSTLPEARGEQYFGPGTRLTVT.

The rearrangement uses TRBV27 and TRBJ2-7, with 12 bases identical to TRBD2. Unmatched junction bases numbered 2, after V lost 7 bases and J lost 4 bases. The CDR3 runs 13 residues. CDR1 is MNHEY and CDR2 is SMNVEV in the germline V gene (reference sequence). CDR3 coding DNA: TGTGCCAGCAAAGGGACTAGCGGGTACGAGCAGTACTTC. It encodes CASKGTSGYEQYF.

The V gene is TRBV5-6, the J gene TRBJ2-7; no clear D gene. The CDR3 consists of 13 residues. The germline gives CDR1 SGHDT, CDR2 YYEEEE. Deletions cut 4 bases from V and 5 bases from J, with 13 bases between. The CDR3 DNA is TGTGCCAGCAGCCTGATATTCGAGGACGAGCAGTACTTC. Its protein product is CASSLIFEDEQYF.

This clone was recorded a few times. The chain couples TRBV7-9 to TRBJ2-1, with D uncertain. The CDR3 length is 13 residues. CDR1 is SEHNR and CDR2 is FQNEAQ in the germline V gene (reference sequence). V was clipped by 5 bases and J by 8 bases, with 13 bases between them. In DNA form, the CDR3 reads TGTGCCAGCAGCCAAGGCGGCTGGGATGAGCAGTTCTTC. Protein sequence: CASSQGGWDEQFF.

This clone was seen once. V gene TRBV7-9 combines with J gene TRBJ1-2; D is ambiguous. CDR1 is SEHNR and CDR2 is FQNEAQ in the germline V gene (reference sequence). The CDR3 length is 16 residues. Deletions cut 1 base from V and 5 bases from J, with 17 bases between. The CDR3: CASSLDLAGRLYGYTF. The CDR3 region has the DNA TGTGCCAGCAGCTTAGATCTTGCTGGGAGATTATATGGCTACACCTTC.

The chain recombines TRBV23-1 with TRBJ2-3; D remains ambiguous. TRBV23-1 is given ORF status, its function remaining uncertain. Between the trimmed V and J ends, which lost 3 bases and 6 bases, there was a span of 13 bases. This CDR3 has 14 amino acids. The CDR3 DNA sequence: TGCGCCAGCAGTCACATCAACCCCGGGGATACGCAGTATTTT. Translated, it gives CASSHINPGDTQYF.

The table lists this clone with a count of one. The chain links TRBV2 to TRBJ2-2; weak D call: TRBD1 (5 bases). The V gene's germline CDR1 is SNHLY and CDR2 FYNNEI. V lost 3 bases and J lost 4, with 9 bases in between. The CDR3 runs to 14 residues. The CDR3 sequence is CASSDETATGELFF. CDR3 DNA sequence: TGTGCCAGCAGTGATGAGACAGCCACCGGGGAGCTGTTTTTT.

V is TRBV27 and J is TRBJ2-3, with 13 bases lining up with TRBD2. The CDR3 loop spans 18 amino acids. Germline V lookup: CDR1 MNHEY, CDR2 SMNVEV (reference sequence). V lost 5 bases to trimming and J lost 5 bases; unmatched junction nucleotides: 13. CDR3 nucleotides: TGTGCCAGCAGTCTCCGCCAACTAGCGGGGGGGCAGGGAGATACGCAGTATTTT. It translates to CASSLRQLAGGQGDTQYF.

The chain employs TRBV2 and TRBJ2-1, with a tentative D call TRBD1 (5 bases). There are 16 residues in the CDR3. V was shortened by 5 bases and J by 0 bases, with 14 bases between the two germline ends. CDR1 and CDR2 from the germline V gene are SNHLY and FYNNEI. The CDR3 loop is CASSFTGTSSYNEQFF. CDR3 DNA: TGTGCCAGCAGTTTTACAGGCACCAGCTCCTACAATGAGCAGTTCTTC.

The chain links TRBV27 to TRBJ1-3; the D is unclear. V gave up 5 bases and J gave up 0 bases, with 8 bases separating them. This CDR3 is built from 14 residues. In germline, CDR1 is MNHEY, CDR2 SMNVEV (reference sequence). The DNA for the CDR3 is TGTGCCAGCAGTCCCGTTACCTCTGGAAACACCATATATTTT. Amino acid sequence: CASSPVTSGNTIYF.

This chain joins TRBV9 and TRBJ2-7, with TRBD2 matching over 8 bases. The V gene's germline CDR1 is SGDLS and CDR2 YYNGEE. V was clipped by 4 bases and J by 0 bases; unmatched bases: 21. The CDR3 covers 20 residues. The CDR3 DNA is TGTGCCAGCAGCCCCAAGGGGGGGTTTCTAGCGGGCGTCAGCTCCTACGAGCAGTACTTC. It encodes CASSPKGGFLAGVSSYEQYF.

The CDR3 loop is CASSDLPSGGGETQYF. In DNA form, the CDR3 reads TGTGCCAGCAGTGATCTGCCTAGCGGGGGGGGTGAGACCCAGTACTTC. The chain combines TRBV2 with TRBJ2-5; 12 positions match TRBD2. Per germline, CDR1 SNHLY and CDR2 FYNNEI. This CDR3 contains 16 residues. With V trimmed by 3 bases and J by 5 bases, 7 bases remained unmatched.

The chain links TRBV4-1 to TRBJ1-5; a weak D match, TRBD1 (6 bases). The CDR3 loop spans 15 amino acids. V lost 1 base and J lost 6, with 13 bases in between. Looked up from germline, CDR1 is MGHRA and CDR2 is YSYEKL. Here the CDR3 reads CASSQVLQGGQPQHF. The CDR3 nucleotides are TGCGCCAGCAGCCAAGTTTTACAGGGTGGTCAGCCCCAGCATTTT.

The genes are TRBV4-1 and TRBJ2-7; 10 bases fit TRBD1. The CDR3 totals 16 residues. Germline loops: CDR1 MGHRA, CDR2 YSYEKL. Unmatched junction bases numbered 4, after V lost 0 bases and J lost 2 bases. The CDR3 nucleotides are TGCGCCAGCAGCCAAGATGAGGGACAGGGGCCCTACGAGCAGTACTTC. This encodes CASSQDEGQGPYEQYF.

The rearrangement links TRBV7-8 to TRBJ2-4, with 12 bases that match TRBD2. This CDR3 region has 18 residues. J was trimmed by 2 bases and V by 2 bases; bases with no gene match: 7. Germline V gene sequence: CDR1 SGHVS, CDR2 FQNEAQ. The CDR3 region is CASSLSTTSGGTKNIQYF. The CDR3 DNA reads as TGTGCCAGCAGCTTATCAACGACTAGCGGGGGAACCAAAAACATTCAGTACTTC.

About this clone: Other DNA sequences within the sample encode an identical CDR3. The rearrangement joins TRBV19 to TRBJ1-1, with D tentatively TRBD1 (6 bases). The length of the CDR3 is 12 residues. The V end lost 9 bases, the J end lost 1 base, and 9 bases lay between the germline ends. Germline loops: CDR1 LNHDA, CDR2 SQIVND (reference sequence). The CDR3: CASSTGNTEAFF. CDR3 coding DNA: TGTGCCAGCTCGACAGGGAACACTGAAGCTTTCTTT.

CDR3 amino acids: CASSLAGVNEQFF. In DNA form, the CDR3 reads TGTGCCAGCAGCTTAGCAGGGGTGAATGAGCAGTTCTTC. This chain links TRBV7-6 with TRBJ2-1; perhaps TRBD1 as D (5 bases). The germline gives CDR1 SGHVS, CDR2 FNYEAQ. CDR3 length equals 13 residues. Trimming removed 0 bases at V and 7 bases at J, with 7 bases between.

The chain recombines TRBV9 with TRBJ1-3, with unresolved D. Trimming cost V 4 bases and J 1 base, with 12 bases left between them. Germline V gene sequence: CDR1 SGDLS, CDR2 YYNGEE. CDR3 size: 15 residues. CDR3 nucleotides: TGTGCCAGCAGCTTCGGACCCCCATCTGGAAACACCATATATTTT. It yields the protein CASSFGPPSGNTIYF.

The chain couples TRBV6-1 to TRBJ1-1, with 9 bases lining up with TRBD1. Germline assignment: CDR1 MNHNS and CDR2 SASEGT. With V trimmed by 3 bases and J by 3 bases, 5 bases remained unmatched. The CDR3 consists of 15 residues. Here the CDR3 reads CASSEDRGIDTEAFF. The DNA for the CDR3 is TGTGCCAGCAGTGAGGACAGGGGAATAGACACTGAAGCTTTCTTT.